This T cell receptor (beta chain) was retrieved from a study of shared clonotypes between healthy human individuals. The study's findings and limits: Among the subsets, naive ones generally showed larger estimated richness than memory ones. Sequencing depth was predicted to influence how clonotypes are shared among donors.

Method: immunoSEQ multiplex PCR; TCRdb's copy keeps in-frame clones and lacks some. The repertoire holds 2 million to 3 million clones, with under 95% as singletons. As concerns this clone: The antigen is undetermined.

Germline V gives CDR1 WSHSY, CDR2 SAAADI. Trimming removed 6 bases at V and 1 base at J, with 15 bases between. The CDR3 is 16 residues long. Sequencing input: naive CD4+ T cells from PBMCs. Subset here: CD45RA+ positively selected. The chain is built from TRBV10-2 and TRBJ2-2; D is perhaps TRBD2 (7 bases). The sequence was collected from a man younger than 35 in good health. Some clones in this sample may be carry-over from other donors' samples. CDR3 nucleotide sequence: TGCGCCAGCAGGGGGGGGCAGGGCCTGAACACCGGGGAGCTGTTTTTT. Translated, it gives CASRGGQGLNTGELFF.